This T cell receptor beta chain was identified during a study of blood T cell repertoires in COVID-19. Looking at the study overall: The samples span acute and convalescent COVID-19 from the United States, Italy and Spain. T cells, B-cell-depleted T cells, or PBMCs provided the cDNA or gDNA that served as material.

Seattle's enrolled individuals joined amid active infection and were then monitored longitudinally. Germline CDR1 and CDR2: MNHEY and SVGAGI. This CDR3 is 12 amino acids long. V lost 3 bases, J lost 10 bases, and 3 bases stayed unmatched. Methods used by the authors: By means of reference gene primer amplification, nucleated cell counts were estimated. Clones were read by immunoSEQ multiplex PCR, and TCRdb kept only the in-frame ones, dropping some. The DNA gave D and trimming, while V, J and clone size come from that table. This table holds fewer than 350,000 clones, 80% to 90% found once. This TCR was sampled from a woman between 70 and 85 years old with COVID-19, enrolled during active disease. The chain has TRBV6-5 and TRBJ2-1; TRBD2 agrees at 7 bases. The material sequenced was peripheral blood. DNA of the CDR3: TGTGCCAGCAGTTATTGGGAGGGGGAGCAGTTCTTC. Translating it yields CASSYWEGEQFF.